These 14 T cell receptor beta chains were sequenced from one sample in a study of blood T cell repertoires in COVID-19. The data were produced by immunoSEQ multiplex PCR, yet TCRdb's version contains in-frame clones alone and is incomplete. This table holds roughly 110,000 clones, about 91% found once. The sequenced material came from peripheral blood. The receptors here all came from a man aged 45-60 years with active or convalescent COVID-19.

The rearrangement joins TRBV7-9 to TRBJ2-1; no clear D gene. Trimming stripped 1 base from V and 6 bases from J, with 7 bases between. The germline V gene encodes CDR1 SEHNR and CDR2 FQNEAQ (reference sequence). The CDR3 is 13 residues long. The CDR3 sequence: CASSLVVANEQFF. The CDR3 DNA reads TGTGCCAGCAGCTTAGTGGTAGCCAATGAGCAGTTCTTC.

The chain uses TRBV5-1 and TRBJ2-7, with 7 bases matching TRBD1. V shed 1 base and J 2 bases; nucleotides not matched to a gene: 0. Germline V gene data show CDR1 as SGHRS and CDR2 as YFSETQ. The CDR3 has 13 residues. Here the CDR3 DNA reads TGCGCCAGCAGCTTGACAGGGGCCTACGAGCAGTACTTC. It translates to CASSLTGAYEQYF. Using reference TRBV5-1 and TRBJ2-7 for the parts outside the CDR3, the full variable domain is KAGVTQTPRYLIKTRGQQVTLSCSPISGHRSVSWYQQTPGQGLQFLFEYFSETQRNKGNFPGRFSGRQFSNSRSEMNVSTLELGDSALYLCASSLTGAYEQYFGPGTRLTVT.

As DNA, the CDR3 is TGTGCCAGCAGCTTAGAGGACTCAAGTAGCACCTTC. Its translation: CASSLEDSSSTF. The chain joins TRBV7-9 to TRBJ1-2; D gene unclear. The CDR3 is 12 residues long. Germline CDR1 is SEHNR and CDR2 is FQNEAQ (reference sequence). V lost 1 base and J 13 bases, leaving 13 bases between the germline ends. Looking up the rest from reference TRBV7-9 and TRBJ1-2 gives the full variable domain: DTGVSQNPRHKITKRGQNVTFRCDPISEHNRLYWYRQTLGQGPEFLTYFQNEAQLEKSRLLSDRFSAERPKGSFSTLEIQRTEQGDSAMYLCASSLEDSSSTFGSGTRLTVV.

The V call is TRBV10-3, the J call TRBJ1-2, with D tentatively TRBD1 (5 bases). The V gene lost 4 bases and the J gene lost 6 bases, with 12 bases spanning the gap. The V gene's germline CDR1 is ENHRY and CDR2 SYGVKD. The CDR3 has 13 amino acids. CDR3: CAISVGAGDGYTF. The DNA for the CDR3 is TGTGCCATCAGTGTCGGTGCGGGGGATGGCTACACCTTC.

The V and J genes are TRBV6-2 or TRBV6-3 and TRBJ2-7, with D perhaps matching TRBD2 (5 bases). V was cut by 2 bases and J by 9 bases, with 8 bases left in between. From germline, CDR1 is MNHEY and CDR2 SVGEGT. This CDR3 contains 11 residues. CDR3 residues: CASSYRAGQYF. Here the CDR3 DNA reads TGTGCCAGCAGTTACCGGGCGGGGCAGTACTTC.

The V gene is TRBV7-8, the J gene TRBJ2-1; 8 nucleotides align to TRBD2. V dropped 2 bases and J dropped 6; count of bases not matched to a gene: 12. The CDR3 extends over 17 amino acids. Per the germline V gene, CDR1 is SGHVS and CDR2 is FQNEAQ. The CDR3 bases are TGTGCCAGCAGCTTAATGCGGGAGGTCCCCAAAACCAATGAGCAGTTCTTC. It yields the protein CASSLMREVPKTNEQFF.

The genes are TRBV4-2 and TRBJ1-1; D ambiguous. V dropped 0 bases and J dropped 2 bases, with 10 bases sitting between them. The CDR3 is 15 residues long. Looked up from germline, CDR1 is LGHNA and CDR2 is YNFKEQ. The DNA for the CDR3 is TGTGCCAGCAGCCAAGAATTACGGGAAAACACTGAAGCTTTCTTT. Its translation is CASSQELRENTEAFF.

The V call is TRBV11-2, the J call TRBJ1-6, with D maybe TRBD1 (6 bases). Between the trimmed V and J ends, which lost 3 bases and 4 bases, there was a span of 10 bases. The CDR3 loop spans 15 amino acids. CDR1 is SGHAT and CDR2 is FQNNGV in the germline V gene. This CDR3 is CASSLDSPYNSPLHF. The CDR3 nucleotides are TGTGCCAGCAGCTTGGACAGCCCATATAATTCACCCCTCCACTTT.

This chain links TRBV11-2 with TRBJ2-1, with TRBD2 identical over 8 bases. The length of the CDR3 is 16 residues. The germline CDR1 and CDR2 sequences are SGHAT and FQNNGV. Trimming cost V 1 base and J 2 bases; bases outside gene matches: 4. The CDR3 DNA reads as TGTGCCAGCAGCTTAGCGGGTAGCGGGGCCTACAATGAGCAGTTCTTC. Translation gives CASSLAGSGAYNEQFF.

V gene TRBV28 combines with J gene TRBJ1-4, with 10 bases that match TRBD1. Germline assignment: CDR1 MDHEN and CDR2 SYDVKM. V shed 5 bases, J shed 7 bases, and the junction held 7 bases outside the gene matches. The CDR3 runs 15 residues. The CDR3 nucleotides are TGTGCCAGCAGTCCCGGGGACAGGGGTGGTGAAAAACTGTTTTTT. It yields the protein CASSPGDRGGEKLFF.

The V gene is TRBV5-1, the J gene TRBJ1-5; TRBD1 agrees at 9 bases. The germline V gene has CDR1 SGHRS and CDR2 YFSETQ. V trimming: 4 bases; J trimming: 9 bases; junction bases outside the gene matches: 14. This CDR3 comprises 16 residues. CDR3 sequence (DNA): TGCGCCAGCAGCCCCAACGGACAGGGGCCTGAGTGGCCCCAGCATTTT. It specifies CASSPNGQGPEWPQHF.

J is TRBJ2-1 and V is TRBV11-2; 7 bases agree with TRBD2. Germline loops: CDR1 SGHAT, CDR2 FQNNGV. V was pared by 3 bases and J by 5 bases, with 10 bases of the junction left unmatched. The CDR3 sequence is 16 residues long. Written as DNA, the CDR3 is TGTGCCAGCAGCTTGAGGGGTAGCGGGCTTAACAATGAGCAGTTCTTC. Its translation: CASSLRGSGLNNEQFF.

The rearrangement uses TRBV7-8 and TRBJ2-1, with 10 bases identical to TRBD2. Trimming removed 2 bases from V and 7 bases from J; junction bases left unmatched: 11. This CDR3 comprises 17 residues. CDR1 and CDR2 (germline): SGHVS, FQNEAQ. CDR3 sequence (DNA): TGTGCCAGCAGCTTACTAGCGGGAGTGGTAGGAGGAAATGAGCAGTTCTTC. Encoded protein: CASSLLAGVVGGNEQFF. The full variable domain, rest sourced from reference TRBV7-8 and TRBJ2-1, is GAGVSQSPRYKVAKRGQDVALRCDPISGHVSLFWYQQALGQGPEFLTYFQNEAQLDKSGLPSDRFFAERPEGSVSTLKIQRTQQEDSAVYLCASSLLAGVVGGNEQFFGPGTRLTVL.

The CDR3 here is CASSNGVAATNEKLFF. The CDR3 DNA follows: TGCGCCAGCAGCAATGGAGTGGCAGCAACTAATGAAAAACTGTTTTTT. The V gene is TRBV5-1, the J gene TRBJ1-4; D is unclear. V was clipped by 4 bases and J by 0 bases, with 13 bases between them. This CDR3 spans 16 amino acids. The V gene's germline CDR1 is SGHRS and CDR2 YFSETQ.